These T cell receptor beta chains were read from a single sample in a study of blood T cells in healthy people across ages. MiXCR, run by TCRdb on the 5' RACE reads, gives a single entry per CDR3 protein. The top ten clones hold approximately 15% of a sample with approximately 700,000 distinct CDR3 sequences, about a third of them seen once. The sequencing sample was made of blood. These TCRs come from a woman aged 80 or older in good health. CDR3s include the opening cysteine and the closing phenylalanine or tryptophan. D genes are given only for firm matches. The size field is filled for only some rows; it gives once, few, many or a size class.

>.|TRBJ2-7|few|TRBV7-2
TGTGCCAGCACCCGGGCCGGAGGCTACGAGCAGTACTTC
CASTRAGGYEQYF
>.|TRBJ1-5|few|TRBV27
TGTGCCAGCAGTTCCGTGGGCCAGCCCCAGCATTTT
CASSSVGQPQHF
>.|TRBJ2-1|many|TRBV9
TGTGCCAGCAGCGTGAGCGTGCGAGGAGAGAAAGGTTACAATGAGCAGTTCTTC
CASSVSVRGEKGYNEQFF
>.|TRBJ1-1|many|TRBV30
TGTGCCTGGAGTGGTCAGGGGCGCGTGGACACTGAAGCTTTCTTT
CAWSGQGRVDTEAFF
>.|TRBJ2-3|many|TRBV28
TGTGCCAGCAGTTCCCCGGGCCCGGGACCAGATACGCAGTATTTT
CASSSPGPGPDTQYF
>TRBD2|TRBJ2-7|.|TRBV5-1
TGCGCCAGCAGCGATCTAGCGGGGGACCCCTACGAGCAGTACTTC
CASSDLAGDPYEQYF
>.|TRBJ2-5|few|TRBV7-2
TGTGCCAGCAGCCAATCCCCATTAACTAAGTGGGAGACCCAGTACTTC
CASSQSPLTKWETQYF
>.|TRBJ1-1|.|TRBV30
TGTGCCTGGAGTAGCACTGAAGCTTTCTTT
CAWSSTEAFF
>.|TRBJ2-7|many|TRBV19
TGTGCCAGTAGTATGGCCGACGAGCAGTACTTC
CASSMADEQYF
>.|TRBJ2-1|.|TRBV7-2
TGTGCCAGCAGCCTAACCCGGGTCAACCCGTTCTTC
CASSLTRVNPFF